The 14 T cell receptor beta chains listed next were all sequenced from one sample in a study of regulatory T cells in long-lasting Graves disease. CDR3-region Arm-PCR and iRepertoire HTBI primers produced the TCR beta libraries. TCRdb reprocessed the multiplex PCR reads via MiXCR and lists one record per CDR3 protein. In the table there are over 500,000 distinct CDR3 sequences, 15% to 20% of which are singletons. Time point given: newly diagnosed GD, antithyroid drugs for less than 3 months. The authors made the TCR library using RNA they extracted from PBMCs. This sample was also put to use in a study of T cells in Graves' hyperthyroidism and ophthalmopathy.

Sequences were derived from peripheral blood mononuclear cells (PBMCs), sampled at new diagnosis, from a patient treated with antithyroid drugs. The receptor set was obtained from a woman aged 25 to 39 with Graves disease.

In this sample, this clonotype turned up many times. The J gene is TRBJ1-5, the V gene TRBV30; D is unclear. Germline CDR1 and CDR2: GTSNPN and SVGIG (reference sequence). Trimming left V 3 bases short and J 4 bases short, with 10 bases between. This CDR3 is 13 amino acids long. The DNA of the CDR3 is TGTGCCTGGAGCAGGCCGGGGAATCAGCCCCAGCATTTT. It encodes CAWSRPGNQPQHF.

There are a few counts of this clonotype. The CDR3 coding sequence is TGTGCCAGCTCAGCACGGGGCTTGAACACTGAAGCTTTCTTT. It codes for CASSARGLNTEAFF. V usage is TRBV18 and J usage is TRBJ1-1; TRBD1 is a possible D gene (5 bases). Trimming stripped 5 bases from V and 0 bases from J, with 10 bases between. The CDR3 is 14 residues long. Germline V CDR1 and CDR2: KGHSH, LQKENI.

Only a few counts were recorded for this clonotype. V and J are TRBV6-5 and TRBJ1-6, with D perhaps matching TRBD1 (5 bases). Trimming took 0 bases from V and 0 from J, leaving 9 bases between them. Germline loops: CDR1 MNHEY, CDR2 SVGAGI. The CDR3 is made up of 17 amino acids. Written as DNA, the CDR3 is TGTGCCAGCAGTTACTCCTGGCAGGGCTCCTATAATTCACCCCTCCACTTT. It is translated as CASSYSWQGSYNSPLHF.

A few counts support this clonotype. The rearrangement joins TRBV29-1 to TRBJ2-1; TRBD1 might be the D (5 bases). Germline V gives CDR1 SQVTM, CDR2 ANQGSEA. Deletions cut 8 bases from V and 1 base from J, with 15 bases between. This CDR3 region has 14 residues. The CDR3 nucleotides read TGCAGCATCAAAAAGGGGTTTTCCTACAATGAGCAGTTCTTC. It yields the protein CSIKKGFSYNEQFF.

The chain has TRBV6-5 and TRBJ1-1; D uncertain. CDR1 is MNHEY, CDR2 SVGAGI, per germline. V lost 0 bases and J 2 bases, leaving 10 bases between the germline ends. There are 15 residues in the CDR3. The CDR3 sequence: CASSYSGSFNTEAFF. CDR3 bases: TGTGCCAGCAGTTACTCGGGCAGTTTTAACACTGAAGCTTTCTTT.

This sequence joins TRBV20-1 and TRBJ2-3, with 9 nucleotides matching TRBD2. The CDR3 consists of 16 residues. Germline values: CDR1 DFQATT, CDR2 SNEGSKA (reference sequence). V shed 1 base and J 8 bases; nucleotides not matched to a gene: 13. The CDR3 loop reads CSARGAGGLAFGTQYF. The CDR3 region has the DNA TGCAGTGCTAGAGGCGCAGGGGGACTAGCATTCGGTACGCAGTATTTT.

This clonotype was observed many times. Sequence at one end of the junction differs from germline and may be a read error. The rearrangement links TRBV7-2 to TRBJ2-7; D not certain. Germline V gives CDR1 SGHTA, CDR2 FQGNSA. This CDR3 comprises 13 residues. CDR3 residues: CASTPGIAYEQYF. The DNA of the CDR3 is TGTGCTAGCACCCCAGGTATCGCCTACGAGCAGTACTTC.

The CDR3 region has the DNA TGCGCCAGCAGCTCCCAGGGTTTTGGGGGAGAGACCCAGTACTTC. The encoded protein is CASSSQGFGGETQYF. This chain connects TRBV5-1 to TRBJ2-3; D tentatively reads TRBD1 or TRBD2 (5 bases each). The J call may be faulty, since TRBJ2-5 better matches the DNA end. The CDR3 sequence is 15 residues long. Germline V lookup: CDR1 SGHRS, CDR2 YFSETQ.

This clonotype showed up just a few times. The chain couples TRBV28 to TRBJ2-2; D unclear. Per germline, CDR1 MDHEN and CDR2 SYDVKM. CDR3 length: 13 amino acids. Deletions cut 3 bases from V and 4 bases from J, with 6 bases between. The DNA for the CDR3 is TGTGCCAGCAGTTTCTTCCGCACCGGGGAGCTGTTTTTT. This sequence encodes CASSFFRTGELFF.

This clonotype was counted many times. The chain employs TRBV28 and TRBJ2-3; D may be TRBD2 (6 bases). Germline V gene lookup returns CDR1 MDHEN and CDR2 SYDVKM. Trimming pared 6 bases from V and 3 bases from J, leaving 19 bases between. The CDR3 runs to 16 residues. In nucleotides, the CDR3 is TGTGCCAGCAGATCACGCCGTGAGGGGAGGACAGATACGCAGTATTTT. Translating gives CASRSRREGRTDTQYF.

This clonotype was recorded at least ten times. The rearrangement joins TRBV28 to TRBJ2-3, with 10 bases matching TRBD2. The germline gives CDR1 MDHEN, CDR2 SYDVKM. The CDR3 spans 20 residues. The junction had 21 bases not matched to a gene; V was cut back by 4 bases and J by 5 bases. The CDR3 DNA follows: TGTGCCAGCAGTTCAGTCCCGGGACTAGCGCCACACGGGGGGAGAGATACGCAGTATTTT. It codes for CASSSVPGLAPHGGRDTQYF.

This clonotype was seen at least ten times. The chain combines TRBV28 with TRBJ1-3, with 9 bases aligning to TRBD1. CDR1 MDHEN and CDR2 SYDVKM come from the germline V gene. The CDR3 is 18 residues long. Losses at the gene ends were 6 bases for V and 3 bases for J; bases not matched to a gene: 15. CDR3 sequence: CASRLSPGQGVFGNTIYF. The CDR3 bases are TGTGCCAGCAGACTCAGTCCGGGACAGGGTGTCTTTGGAAACACCATATATTTT.

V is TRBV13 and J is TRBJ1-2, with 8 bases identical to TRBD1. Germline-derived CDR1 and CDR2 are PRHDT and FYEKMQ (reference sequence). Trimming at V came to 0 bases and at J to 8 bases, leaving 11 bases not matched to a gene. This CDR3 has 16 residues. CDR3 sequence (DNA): TGTGCCAGCAGCTTAGGAGGACAGGGTTTTTCCCAGGGCTACACCTTC. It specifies CASSLGGQGFSQGYTF.

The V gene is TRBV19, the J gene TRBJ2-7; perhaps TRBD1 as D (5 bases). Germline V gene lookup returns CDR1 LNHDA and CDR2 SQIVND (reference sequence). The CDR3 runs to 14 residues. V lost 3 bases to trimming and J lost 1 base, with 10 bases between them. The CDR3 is CASSIGHQSYEQYF. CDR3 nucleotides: TGTGCCAGTAGTATCGGACACCAATCCTACGAGCAGTACTTC.